Listed here are 10 T cell receptor beta chains from one sample, sequenced in a study of CD8+ T cells in alopecia areata. Indicated treatment: oral pan-JAK inhibitor, 5-10 mg twice daily. RNA, once extracted, was reverse transcribed into cDNA for use as the sequencing template. Profiled with immunoSEQ multiplex PCR; TCRdb holds only in-frame clones, not every one. The sample holds some 170,000 clones, roughly 58% seen once. The sample here was CD4+ T cells sorted from blood, taken at roughly week 55, from a patient treated with tofacitinib. Source of these receptors: a human donor with alopecia areata.

The chain uses TRBV6-5 and TRBJ1-2, with 7 bases that match TRBD1. V lost 5 bases to trimming and J lost 1 base; unmatched junction nucleotides: 7. Germline values: CDR1 MNHEY, CDR2 SVGAGI. The CDR3 has 15 amino acids. CDR3 amino acids: CASSPGTAGNYGYTF. The DNA for the CDR3 is TGTGCCAGCAGTCCCGGGACAGCGGGTAACTATGGCTACACCTTC.

The chain couples TRBV15 to TRBJ2-7; no clear D gene. Germline loops: CDR1 LNHNV, CDR2 YYDKDF (reference sequence). The CDR3 has 12 residues. V lost 0 bases and J lost 3, with 3 bases in between. CDR3 amino acids: CATSRDHYEQYF. CDR3 nucleotides: TGTGCCACCAGCAGAGACCACTACGAGCAGTACTTC.

The chain carries TRBV29-1 and TRBJ2-5; weak D call: TRBD2 (6 bases). The V gene's germline CDR1 is SQVTM and CDR2 ANQGSEA. V lost 4 bases, J lost 8 bases, and 14 bases lay in between. The CDR3 contains 12 residues. The DNA of the CDR3 is TGCAGCGTTGGTGACCGACTAGGAACCCAGTACTTC. Its protein is CSVGDRLGTQYF.

The chain combines TRBV4-2 with TRBJ2-3; 7 positions match TRBD1. Germline CDR1 reads LGHNA; CDR2 reads YNFKEQ. V lost 1 base to trimming and J lost 5 bases; unmatched junction nucleotides: 0. The CDR3 covers 13 residues. The chain's CDR3 is CASSQGQGDTQYF. The CDR3, as DNA: TGTGCCAGCAGCCAAGGACAGGGAGATACGCAGTATTTT.

The V gene is TRBV4-1, the J gene TRBJ2-1; 7 nucleotides align to TRBD1. There are 15 residues in the CDR3. Germline CDR1 reads MGHRA; CDR2 reads YSYEKL. V lost 3 bases and J lost 12; bases outside the gene matches: 14. The CDR3 protein is CASSHEDRAERVQFF. The CDR3 nucleotides are TGCGCCAGCAGCCATGAAGACAGGGCGGAACGGGTGCAGTTCTTC.

The chain couples TRBV30 to TRBJ2-5; 9 bases are shared with TRBD1. The length of the CDR3 is 13 residues. The germline CDR1 and CDR2 sequences are GTSNPN and SVGIG (reference sequence). Trimming removed 3 bases from V and 2 bases from J; junction bases left unmatched: 1. The CDR3 is CAWRDRGQETQYF. CDR3 DNA sequence: TGTGCCTGGAGGGACAGGGGACAAGAGACCCAGTACTTC.

V usage is TRBV15 and J usage is TRBJ1-4, with 8 bases fitting TRBD1. This CDR3 region has 14 residues. From germline, CDR1 is LNHNV and CDR2 YYDKDF (reference sequence). After removal of 1 base from V and 7 bases from J, the junction contained 2 bases not matched to a gene. The CDR3 reads CATSRAGGFEKLFF. The CDR3 region has the DNA TGTGCCACCAGCAGAGCAGGGGGCTTTGAAAAACTGTTTTTT.

In this sample, this clone turned up a few times. This rearrangement joins TRBV29-1 to TRBJ2-3; no clear D. Germline assignment: CDR1 SQVTM and CDR2 ANQGSEA. The CDR3 covers 12 residues. Trimming stripped 5 bases from V and 5 bases from J, with 11 bases between. The CDR3 spells CSVPEGIDTQYF. Here the CDR3 DNA reads TGCAGCGTTCCGGAAGGGATAGATACGCAGTATTTT.

DNA for the CDR3: TGTGCCAGCAGTACTGGTCAGCCTCGGGAGACCCAGTACTTC. This translates into CASSTGQPRETQYF. The rearrangement uses TRBV9 and TRBJ2-5; D call uncertain. CDR1 is SGDLS, CDR2 YYNGEE, per germline. With 5 bases removed from V and 5 bases from J, the gap between germline ends came to 16 bases. This CDR3 contains 14 residues.

This chain uses TRBV21-1 with TRBJ2-7; no DNA check was done on the table's D call, TRBD1. TRBV21-1 counts as a pseudogene. CDR3 length: 14 residues. This chain's CDR3 is CASSARTGEYEQYF. The CDR3 nucleotides are TGTGCCAGCAGCGCGCGGACAGGGGAGTACGAGCAGTACTTC.